These 18 T cell receptor beta chains share one sample of origin, sequenced in a study of human T cells and chemical hapten exposure. TCRdb ran MiXCR on the RACE reads and lists one entry per CDR3 protein. In the table there are 85,000 to 100,000 distinct CDR3 sequences, 27% of which are singletons. Time point described: patch test 3, about 24 weeks after DPC sensitization. Documented treatment: therapeutic diphenylcyclopropenone sensitization with weekly scalp DPC. This sample comprised whole blood, obtained in connection with sensitization to the hapten diphenylcyclopropenone (DPC). All receptors come from a man between 35 and 55 years old with alopecia areata. Some clones in this sample may be carry-over from other donors' samples.

The genes are TRBV7-9 and TRBJ2-5; 10 bases are shared with TRBD1. The CDR3 is 15 residues long. In germline, CDR1 is SEHNR, CDR2 FQNEAQ (reference sequence). V trimming: 5 bases; J trimming: 7 bases; junction bases outside the gene matches: 10. CDR3 sequence reads: CASSQDRGKRWTQYF. The CDR3 nucleotides are TGTGCCAGCAGCCAGGACAGGGGGAAGAGATGGACCCAGTACTTC.

This clonotype came up a few times. This rearrangement joins TRBV29-1 to TRBJ2-3; no clear D. Germline V lookup: CDR1 SQVTM, CDR2 ANQGSEA. The CDR3 spans 12 residues. Between the trimmed V and J ends, which lost 3 bases and 0 bases, there was a span of 4 bases. CDR3 residues: CSVDPSTDTQYF. CDR3 DNA: TGCAGCGTTGACCCGAGCACAGATACGCAGTATTTT.

The CDR3: CASSLKDGQETQYF. The CDR3 DNA reads as TGTGCCAGCAGCTTGAAGGATGGCCAAGAGACCCAGTACTTC. V is TRBV5-4 and J is TRBJ2-5, with unresolved D. The V gene lost 1 base and the J gene lost 1 base, with 8 bases spanning the gap. CDR3 size: 14 residues. Germline V gene lookup returns CDR1 SGHNT and CDR2 YYREEE (reference sequence).

This clonotype was seen a few times. This chain connects TRBV19 to TRBJ2-3; D not certain. The germline V gene encodes CDR1 LNHDA and CDR2 SQIVND (reference sequence). Deletions cut 7 bases from V and 2 bases from J, with 16 bases between. The CDR3 contains 15 residues. The CDR3 reads CASTDGRLITDTQYF. CDR3 sequence (DNA): TGTGCCAGTACGGACGGACGTCTGATCACAGATACGCAGTATTTT.

The rearrangement links TRBV28 to TRBJ1-6, with 7 nucleotides matching TRBD1. This CDR3 contains 15 residues. In germline, CDR1 is MDHEN, CDR2 SYDVKM. V shed 7 bases and J 5 bases; nucleotides not matched to a gene: 8. CDR3 DNA: TGTGCCAGCAAAGGGACAGTTCCGAATAATTCACCCCTCCACTTT. This translates into CASKGTVPNNSPLHF. Based on the CDR3 plus reference TRBV28 and TRBJ1-6, the full variable domain is DVKVTQSSRYLVKRTGEKVFLECVQDMDHENMFWYRQDPGLGLRLIYFSYDVKMKEKGDIPEGYSVSREKKERFSLILESASTNQTSMYLCASKGTVPNNSPLHFGNGTRLTVT.

The chain joins TRBV2 to TRBJ2-1; 10 nucleotides match TRBD2. The CDR3 sequence is 15 residues long. Germline V gene sequence: CDR1 SNHLY, CDR2 FYNNEI. The ends lost 6 bases at V and 6 bases at J; junction bases unmatched: 8. The CDR3 is CASRLAGGSPNEQFF. The CDR3, as DNA: TGTGCCAGCAGGTTAGCGGGAGGCAGCCCCAATGAGCAGTTCTTC.

This rearrangement joins TRBV3-1 to TRBJ2-1, with 10 bases fitting TRBD2. Per germline, CDR1 LGHDT and CDR2 YNNKEL (reference sequence). The CDR3 consists of 15 residues. The V and J ends lost 4 bases and 8 bases, in that order; junction bases with no gene match: 8. The CDR3 region is CASSLLAGVWYEQFF. In nucleotides, the CDR3 is TGTGCCAGCAGCCTCCTAGCGGGAGTTTGGTATGAGCAGTTCTTC.

The rearrangement links TRBV7-9 to TRBJ1-3, with unresolved D. Germline CDR1 and CDR2: SEHNR and FQNEAQ (reference sequence). The CDR3 runs to 15 residues. V dropped 2 bases and J dropped 1 base, with 9 bases sitting between them. CDR3 DNA sequence: TGTGCCAGCAGCTTATCCTCCAGGTCTGGAAACACCATATATTTT. As protein: CASSLSSRSGNTIYF.

This clonotype was counted only a few times. This sequence joins TRBV12-3 or TRBV12-4 and TRBJ2-3; 7 bases map to TRBD2. The CDR3 is made up of 15 amino acids. Losses at the gene ends were 3 bases for V and 6 bases for J; bases not matched to a gene: 9. The CDR3 is CASSLALGGSDTQYF. The DNA of the CDR3 is TGTGCCAGCAGTTTGGCCCTGGGGGGGTCGGATACGCAGTATTTT.

The chain has TRBV7-2 and TRBJ2-3; no definite D call. The V end lost 7 bases, the J end lost 6 bases, and 14 bases lay between the germline ends. Germline V gene sequence: CDR1 SGHTA, CDR2 FQGNSA. The CDR3 is made up of 13 amino acids. The CDR3 is CASTQTLTDTQYF. DNA for the CDR3: TGTGCCAGCACCCAGACTCTAACTGATACGCAGTATTTT.

This clonotype has just a few counts. The chain carries TRBV6-2 or TRBV6-3 and TRBJ2-1; the match to TRBD1 covers 7 bases. V gave up 5 bases and J gave up 8 bases; unmatched junction bases: 9. The CDR3 has 14 residues. Germline V CDR1 and CDR2: MNHEY, SVGEGT. For the CDR3, the DNA is TGTGCCAGCAGTCGACAGGGAAGGGGTGATGAGCAGTTCTTC. The encoded protein is CASSRQGRGDEQFF.

The chain recombines TRBV28 with TRBJ1-5; a weak D match, TRBD1 (5 bases). The ends were cut back, 3 bases at V and 1 base at J, with 16 bases in the middle. Per germline, CDR1 MDHEN and CDR2 SYDVKM. This CDR3 region has 17 residues. The DNA of the CDR3 is TGTGCCAGCAGTTTTGGGGACCTTAAATCGAGCAATCAGCCCCAGCATTTT. It codes for CASSFGDLKSSNQPQHF.

The V and J genes are TRBV10-1 and TRBJ2-3, with 8 bases matching TRBD1. The CDR3 consists of 15 residues. The J segment lost 0 bases and the V segment lost 6 bases, leaving 5 bases of the junction unmatched. Germline V CDR1 and CDR2: WNHNN, SYGVQD (reference sequence). CDR3 in DNA: TGCGCCAGCAGACAGGGGGAATCTAGCACAGATACGCAGTATTTT. Its translation is CASRQGESSTDTQYF.

This clonotype was observed once. This rearrangement joins TRBV20-1 to TRBJ2-4; 11 bases are shared with TRBD2. The junction had 20 bases not matched to a gene; V was cut back by 3 bases and J by 10 bases. The germline V gene encodes CDR1 DFQATT and CDR2 SNEGSKA (reference sequence). The CDR3 has 18 amino acids. The CDR3 DNA sequence: TGCAGTGCTAGGAGTGGTTGGGTAGCGGGAGGGGTTAACGGGATTCAGTACTTC. This codes for CSARSGWVAGGVNGIQYF.

This clonotype was observed a handful of times. The CDR3 DNA follows: TGTGCCAGCAGTTGGGTTTCGGGCCCAGGGCAGACCCAGTACTTC. Translation gives CASSWVSGPGQTQYF. The rearrangement joins TRBV12-3 or TRBV12-4 to TRBJ2-5; possibly TRBD1 for D (5 bases). The CDR3 consists of 15 residues. Trimming cost V 4 bases and J 6 bases, with 18 bases left between them.

Ten or more counts support this clonotype. V is TRBV28 and J is TRBJ2-5; TRBD2 is a possible D gene (8 bases). The CDR3 loop spans 21 amino acids. Germline V CDR1 and CDR2: MDHEN, SYDVKM. Trimming cost V 4 bases and J 3 bases, with 33 bases left between them. CDR3 protein: CASSSPIGGLEAGEDEETQYF. The CDR3 coding sequence is TGTGCCAGCAGTTCTCCCATAGGGGGCTTGGAAGCGGGAGAGGATGAAGAGACCCAGTACTTC.

V gene TRBV6-6 combines with J gene TRBJ2-5; no clear D. CDR3 length: 13 residues. The germline CDR1 and CDR2 sequences are MNHNY and SVGAGI (reference sequence). Deletions cut 2 bases from V and 2 bases from J, with 6 bases between. CDR3 nucleotide sequence: TGTGCCAGCAGTTACAGTTTTCAAGAGACCCAGTACTTC. Protein product: CASSYSFQETQYF.

The chain recombines TRBV28 with TRBJ1-3, with a weak D call TRBD1 (5 bases). This CDR3 contains 15 residues. In germline, CDR1 is MDHEN, CDR2 SYDVKM. Trimming shortened V by 4 bases and J by 2 bases, and 12 bases separated the two germline ends. CDR3 loop: CASSSQGPPGNTIYF. The CDR3, as DNA: TGTGCCAGCAGTTCCCAGGGTCCTCCTGGAAACACCATATATTTT.